This T cell receptor (beta chain) was identified during a study of blood T cell repertoires in COVID-19. CDR3 length: 13 residues. The V gene end was trimmed by 5 bases and the J gene end by 8 bases; junction bases not matched to a gene: 6. Germline CDR1 and CDR2: SGHDN and FVKESK. This table comes from immunoSEQ multiplex PCR, and its TCRdb copy is limited to in-frame clones, with some not included. The table lists 170,000 or so clones, 70% to 85% of them singletons. This chain uses TRBV14 with TRBJ1-2; 9 positions match TRBD1. This clonotype originated in a woman between 45 and 65 years old who had recovered from COVID-19. Source material: PBMCs or T cells enriched from blood (not recorded which). The CDR3 DNA sequence: TGTGCCAGCAGCAAACAGGGGGCTGGGGGCTACACCTTC. As protein: CASSKQGAGGYTF.